This TCR beta chain was sequenced during a study of beta chain features in type 1 diabetes. cDNA synthesis used the whole RNA isolate, giving expressed TCRB sequences. TCRdb's copy holds only in-frame clones and misses some; the assay was immunoSEQ multiplex PCR. The table includes hundreds of thousands of clones, roughly 12% detected once. Trimming took off 4 bases at V and 4 bases at J, with 12 bases between the two ends. The CDR3 contains 14 residues. Germline CDR1 and CDR2: MNHEY and SVGAGI. Sorting of CD4+ naive, central memory, regulatory and stem cell-like memory cells was performed via CD45RO/CCR7/CD25/CD127/CD95/CD27. Points on this clone: Its antigen is unidentified.

Overall study findings and caveats: Unsettled here was the matter of whether HLA type influences TCRB rearrangement. Within each of all four CD4+ subsets, Type 1 diabetes patients had TCRB CDR3s that were moderately but significantly shorter. Diminished insertions and augmented deletions at VDJ junctions characterized type 1 diabetes patients.

This chain joins TRBV6-5 and TRBJ2-3, with D maybe TRBD2 (6 bases). Sequencing was performed on naive CD4+ T cells from blood. The TCR was taken from a woman in her late teens or twenties with type 1 diabetes. The CDR3 is CASSSRLVSDTQYF. CDR3 sequence (DNA): TGTGCCAGCAGTTCGCGACTAGTCTCAGATACGCAGTATTTT.